These 27 T cell receptor beta chains share one sample of origin, sequenced in a study of response to subunit inactivated influenza vaccine. Via MiXCR, TCRdb re-called the RT-PCR reads, giving one row per CDR3 protein. This table holds over 400,000 distinct CDR3 sequences, about a tenth found once. Sequenced here: PBMCs from blood, sampled roughly 6 weeks after vaccination. Receptors were obtained from a man in his forties or fifties who received an inactivated influenza vaccine.

This clonotype was counted many times. CDR3 sequence: CASSFGTAVNQPQHF. The CDR3 DNA reads as TGTGCCAGCAGTTTCGGGACAGCCGTAAATCAGCCCCAGCATTTT. The V call is TRBV28, the J call TRBJ1-5; 7 bases are a match to TRBD1. J was trimmed by 4 bases and V by 3 bases; bases with no gene match: 6. The CDR3 extends over 15 amino acids. Germline V CDR1 and CDR2: MDHEN, SYDVKM. Based on the CDR3 plus reference TRBV28 and TRBJ1-5, the full variable domain is DVKVTQSSRYLVKRTGEKVFLECVQDMDHENMFWYRQDPGLGLRLIYFSYDVKMKEKGDIPEGYSVSREKKERFSLILESASTNQTSMYLCASSFGTAVNQPQHFGDGTRLSIL.

This clonotype was detected ten times or more. The chain carries TRBV6-5 and TRBJ2-7, with 8 bases identical to TRBD1. The ends lost 1 base at V and 0 bases at J; junction bases unmatched: 5. CDR1 and CDR2 from the germline V gene are MNHEY and SVGAGI. This CDR3 has 16 amino acids. The chain's CDR3 is CASSYLTGASSYEQYF. DNA of the CDR3: TGTGCCAGCAGTTACTTGACAGGGGCGAGCTCCTACGAGCAGTACTTC.

This clonotype was detected ten times or more. The chain links TRBV24-1 to TRBJ2-3, with TRBD1 matching over 10 bases. CDR1 and CDR2 (germline): KGHDR, SFDVKD. V gave up 10 bases and J gave up 4 bases; unmatched junction bases: 7. This CDR3 has 14 amino acids. CDR3 residues: CATSGTGVADTQYF. CDR3 DNA sequence: TGTGCCACATCCGGGACAGGGGTAGCAGATACGCAGTATTTT.

This clonotype was detected ten times or more. CDR3 sequence reads: CASSPAGAGNTIYF. As DNA, the CDR3 is TGTGCCAGCAGCCCCGCCGGGGCTGGAAACACCATATATTTT. This chain connects TRBV7-9 to TRBJ1-3, with unresolved D. Germline V gene sequence: CDR1 SEHNR, CDR2 FQNEAQ (reference sequence). The V and J ends lost 5 bases and 2 bases respectively, with 10 bases between them. This CDR3 is built from 14 residues.

This clonotype was found a few times. The rearrangement joins TRBV13 to TRBJ1-1; 8 positions match TRBD1. The CDR3 runs to 15 residues. Germline CDR1 is PRHDT and CDR2 is FYEKMQ (reference sequence). The CDR3 DNA follows: TGTCCCGCCGACAGGGGCAGTCGGGCGAACACTGAAGCTTTCTTT. It specifies CPADRGSRANTEAFF.

The chain links TRBV7-2 to TRBJ2-6; D is undetermined. The CDR3 runs to 16 residues. V lost 2 bases to trimming and J lost 1 base, with 9 bases between them. The V gene's germline CDR1 is SGHTA and CDR2 FQGNSA. The CDR3 sequence is CASSLLGGSGANVLTF. The CDR3 DNA reads as TGTGCCAGCAGCTTACTTGGTGGATCTGGGGCCAACGTCCTGACTTTC.

This clonotype was counted between two and nine times. The chain has TRBV10-3 and TRBJ2-3; TRBD1 aligns across 8 bases. The germline V gene has CDR1 ENHRY and CDR2 SYGVKD. V shed 4 bases and J 3 bases; nucleotides not matched to a gene: 3. The CDR3 covers 14 residues. CDR3 protein: CAISGTGGTDTQYF. The DNA for the CDR3 is TGTGCCATCAGTGGAACAGGGGGAACAGATACGCAGTATTTT.

This clonotype was counted only a few times. The CDR3 here is CSATGRDEQFF. CDR3 nucleotide sequence: TGCAGTGCTACCGGGAGGGATGAGCAGTTCTTC. V gene TRBV20-1 combines with J gene TRBJ2-1, with 8 nucleotides matching TRBD2. Germline assignment: CDR1 DFQATT and CDR2 SNEGSKA (reference sequence). V lost 4 bases and J lost 8; bases outside the gene matches: 1. The CDR3 sequence is 11 residues long.

The rearrangement links TRBV28 to TRBJ1-4; the D is unclear. Germline V gene lookup returns CDR1 MDHEN and CDR2 SYDVKM. The CDR3 is 14 amino acids. Between the trimmed V and J ends, which lost 3 bases and 5 bases, there was a span of 10 bases. CDR3 coding DNA: TGTGCCAGCAGTTTTGGCCCGTTGAATGAAAAACTGTTTTTT. It encodes CASSFGPLNEKLFF.

At least ten counts were recorded for this clonotype. This sequence joins TRBV28 and TRBJ2-5, with TRBD1 matching over 7 bases. Per the germline V gene, CDR1 is MDHEN and CDR2 is SYDVKM. CDR3 size: 19 residues. Trimming at V came to 5 bases and at J to 0 bases, leaving 18 bases not matched to a gene. CDR3 sequence reads: CASSPSRGLGALYQETQYF. CDR3 DNA sequence: TGTGCCAGCAGTCCCAGCAGGGGGTTAGGTGCGCTGTACCAAGAGACCCAGTACTTC.

The table lists this clonotype with many counts. The chain carries TRBV12-3 or TRBV12-4 and TRBJ2-5; D may be TRBD2 (6 bases). The CDR3 is made up of 13 amino acids. Between the trimmed V and J ends, which lost 5 bases and 5 bases, there was a span of 12 bases. The CDR3 sequence: CASSPLAAETQYF. The CDR3 nucleotides are TGTGCCAGCAGTCCACTAGCTGCGGAGACCCAGTACTTC.

The rearrangement uses TRBV20-1 and TRBJ2-7; 8 bases are a match to TRBD2. J gave up 3 bases and V 5 bases, and 6 bases lay outside the gene matches. CDR3 length: 13 amino acids. Germline CDR1 is DFQATT and CDR2 is SNEGSKA (reference sequence). CDR3 protein: CSALRLALYEQYF. The CDR3 nucleotides are TGCAGTGCTTTACGACTAGCGCTCTACGAGCAGTACTTC.

J is TRBJ2-2 and V is TRBV7-2; 9 bases map to TRBD2. Looked up from germline, CDR1 is SGHTA and CDR2 is FQGNSA. This CDR3 comprises 16 residues. After removal of 5 bases from V and 3 bases from J, the junction contained 7 bases not matched to a gene. CDR3 sequence: CASSTPSGTYTGELFF. Written as DNA, the CDR3 is TGTGCCAGCAGCACCCCTAGCGGGACCTACACCGGGGAGCTGTTTTTT.

Ten or more counts support this clonotype. The chain joins TRBV6-5 to TRBJ1-1; D uncertain. The CDR3 is made up of 15 amino acids. The germline CDR1 and CDR2 sequences are MNHEY and SVGAGI. V was trimmed by 2 bases and J by 2 bases, leaving 12 bases between them. The CDR3 protein is CASSYSVASNTEAFF. The DNA for the CDR3 is TGTGCCAGCAGTTACAGCGTTGCGAGCAACACTGAAGCTTTCTTT.

This clonotype was seen ten or more times. This rearrangement joins TRBV12-3 or TRBV12-4 to TRBJ2-1; TRBD2 agrees at 7 bases. The CDR3 runs to 16 residues. J lost 0 bases, V lost 2 bases, and 4 bases had no gene match. The CDR3 region has the DNA TGTGCCAGCAGTTTATCTGGCGGGGGCTCCTACAATGAGCAGTTCTTC. This translates into CASSLSGGGSYNEQFF.

The chain couples TRBV7-9 to TRBJ1-4; 8 bases map to TRBD1. CDR1 and CDR2 (germline): SEHNR, FQNEAQ (reference sequence). J gave up 5 bases and V 6 bases, and 2 bases lay outside the gene matches. There are 13 residues in the CDR3. CDR3 protein: CASRDRANEKLFF. Here the CDR3 DNA reads TGTGCCAGCAGGGACAGGGCGAATGAAAAACTGTTTTTT.

The chain recombines TRBV3-1 with TRBJ2-1, with D possibly matching TRBD1 (6 bases). This CDR3 has 14 amino acids. V lost 4 bases and J lost 4, with 11 bases in between. CDR1 is LGHDT, CDR2 YNNKEL, per germline (reference sequence). Here the CDR3 reads CASSPGTQYNEQFF. The CDR3 bases are TGTGCCAGCAGCCCCGGGACACAGTACAATGAGCAGTTCTTC.

The rearrangement uses TRBV27 and TRBJ2-3; 9 nucleotides line up with TRBD2. Trimming cost V 7 bases and J 2 bases; bases outside gene matches: 7. This CDR3 spans 15 amino acids. CDR1 is MNHEY and CDR2 is SMNVEV in the germline V gene (reference sequence). The CDR3 region is CASTRAGGTTDTQYF. CDR3 coding DNA: TGTGCCAGCACAAGGGCGGGGGGGACCACAGATACGCAGTATTTT.

This clonotype was seen at least ten times. CDR3 coding DNA: TGTGCCAGCAGCTCATCTGACAGGGGTTGGAGGCATGGCTACACCTTC. This sequence encodes CASSSSDRGWRHGYTF. This rearrangement joins TRBV6-2 or TRBV6-3 to TRBJ1-2; 8 bases line up with TRBD1. CDR1 is MNHEY and CDR2 is SVGEGT in the germline V gene. This CDR3 contains 16 residues. Trimming at V came to 6 bases and at J to 6 bases, leaving 15 bases not matched to a gene.

This clonotype was observed a handful of times. This CDR3 reads CASSTVGTGGLSPLHF. CDR3 DNA sequence: TGTGCCAGCAGCACCGTCGGGACAGGGGGATTATCACCCCTCCACTTT. V is TRBV5-5 and J is TRBJ1-6; TRBD1 aligns across 11 bases. Germline CDR1 reads SGHKS; CDR2 reads YYEKEE (reference sequence). The CDR3 spans 16 residues. V lost 4 bases and J lost 10; bases outside the gene matches: 10.

This clonotype turned up a few times. This rearrangement joins TRBV5-1 to TRBJ2-3; maybe TRBD1 (6 bases). Per the germline V gene, CDR1 is SGHRS and CDR2 is YFSETQ. V was trimmed by 4 bases and J by 4 bases, leaving 13 bases between them. The CDR3 runs 14 residues. As DNA, the CDR3 is TGCGCCAGCAGCGCCCTACAGGGATCAGATACGCAGTATTTT. Its protein is CASSALQGSDTQYF.

This clonotype was recorded a few times. The rearrangement links TRBV15 to TRBJ2-7, with D unclear. Germline V lookup: CDR1 LNHNV, CDR2 YYDKDF (reference sequence). The V and J ends lost 0 bases and 4 bases respectively, with 10 bases between them. CDR3 length equals 14 residues. The CDR3 nucleotides read TGTGCCACCAGCAGAGATAATGGGGTTTACGAGCAGTACTTC. Its translation: CATSRDNGVYEQYF.

This clonotype appeared many times. The chain carries TRBV20-1 and TRBJ2-7; no clear D. V was trimmed by 3 bases and J by 3 bases, leaving 3 bases between them. Germline-derived CDR1 and CDR2 are DFQATT and SNEGSKA (reference sequence). This CDR3 is built from 10 residues. The CDR3 region has the DNA TGCAGTGCTAGGGACTACGAGCAGTACTTC. It translates to CSARDYEQYF.

This clonotype was seen many times. This chain links TRBV12-3 or TRBV12-4 with TRBJ2-7, with TRBD1 matching 8 bases. J gave up 2 bases and V 6 bases, and 9 bases lay outside the gene matches. The CDR3 covers 15 residues. In DNA, the CDR3 is TGTGCCAGCAGCCTTTCGACAGGGGACACCTACGAGCAGTACTTC. Translating gives CASSLSTGDTYEQYF.

This clonotype was counted at least ten times. The chain employs TRBV29-1 and TRBJ2-2; D possibly corresponds to TRBD1 (5 bases). The CDR3 spans 12 residues. V lost 6 bases to trimming and J lost 4 bases, with 9 bases between them. Germline-derived CDR1 and CDR2 are SQVTM and ANQGSEA. CDR3 coding DNA: TGCAGCGTACCACAGGCCACCGGGGAGCTGTTTTTT. Protein: CSVPQATGELFF.

V usage is TRBV9 and J usage is TRBJ2-1; maybe TRBD2 (6 bases). This CDR3 region has 15 residues. Deletions cut 1 base from V and 9 bases from J, with 17 bases between. Germline loops: CDR1 SGDLS, CDR2 YYNGEE. In nucleotides, the CDR3 is TGTGCCAGCAGCGTACCCCCTACGGGAGACGGTGAGCAGTTCTTC. It translates to CASSVPPTGDGEQFF.

There are a few counts of this clonotype. The V call is TRBV28, the J call TRBJ2-7; D perhaps matches TRBD2 (6 bases). The CDR3 runs 15 residues. Looked up from germline, CDR1 is MDHEN and CDR2 is SYDVKM. V was clipped by 2 bases and J by 2 bases, with 13 bases between them. The DNA of the CDR3 is TGTGCCAGCAGTTTAATTGCGGGGCAAGCCTACGAGCAGTACTTC. This codes for CASSLIAGQAYEQYF.